The 8 T cell receptor beta chains given below trace back to one sample, sequenced in a study of T cell changes during pregnancy in multiple sclerosis (dated by TCRdb to between 2017 and 2020). The library was prepared using the immunoSEQ multiplex PCR assay. The immuneACCESS repertoire file appears here via TCRdb, limited to in-frame rearrangements. These files lack a portion of the clones; in checked studies, under half of the deficit traces to unresolved V genes, and the cause of the others is not known. The table for this sample lists 15,000 to 17,000 clones; around 83% of them were counted only once. The top ten clonotypes cover roughly 15% of the sample. The material was CD8+ T cells from peripheral blood mononuclear cells, obtained after pregnancy. Receptors were obtained from a female donor in good health, enrolled as a control in a pregnancy study.

Regarding this clone: Other DNA sequences in the sample encode the same CDR3. The chain is built from TRBV6-5 and TRBJ1-1, with 7 bases fitting TRBD1. The germline gives CDR1 MNHEY, CDR2 SVGAGI. This CDR3 is built from 15 residues. Germline trimming cut 2 bases from V and 5 bases from J; bases unmatched to any gene: 8. The CDR3 coding sequence is TGTGCCAGCAGTTACCTTCAGGGGGGTCGAACTGAAGCTTTCTTT. Amino acids: CASSYLQGGRTEAFF.

The rearrangement joins TRBV7-7 to TRBJ1-5; 10 bases fit TRBD1. With V trimmed by 4 bases and J by 2 bases, 5 bases remained unmatched. CDR1 SSHAT and CDR2 FNYEAQ come from the germline V gene (reference sequence). This CDR3 contains 16 residues. This CDR3 is CASSYPTGGCNQPQHF. CDR3 in DNA: TGTGCCAGCAGCTACCCGACAGGGGGCTGCAATCAGCCCCAGCATTTT. Full variable domain (outside the CDR3, taken from reference TRBV7-7 and TRBJ1-5): GAGVSQSPRYKVTKRGQDVTLRCDPISSHATLYWYQQALGQGPEFLTYFNYEAQPDKSGLPSDRFSAERPEGSISTLTIQRTEQRDSAMYRCASSYPTGGCNQPQHFGDGTRLSIL.

The chain recombines TRBV28 with TRBJ1-2, with TRBD1 as a possible D gene (5 bases). V was trimmed by 8 bases and J by 1 base, leaving 17 bases between them. The CDR3 sequence is 15 residues long. Germline values: CDR1 MDHEN, CDR2 SYDVKM. The CDR3 DNA sequence: TGTGCCAGCCTAAGGGGCAGGGTGGATAACTATGGCTACACCTTC. The encoded protein is CASLRGRVDNYGYTF.

The chain's CDR3 is CASSVGSRQGNTEAFF. CDR3 DNA sequence: TGTGCCAGCAGCGTGGGGTCGAGACAGGGGAACACTGAAGCTTTCTTT. The J gene is TRBJ1-1, the V gene TRBV9; 7 bases align to TRBD1. The CDR3 totals 16 residues. Germline V gene data show CDR1 as SGDLS and CDR2 as YYNGEE. V shed 2 bases, J shed 1 base, and the junction held 8 bases outside the gene matches.

This rearrangement joins TRBV25-1 to TRBJ2-3, with 7 bases aligning to TRBD1. This CDR3 has 11 residues. Unmatched junction bases numbered 1, after V lost 5 bases and J lost 8 bases. Per germline, CDR1 MGHDK and CDR2 SYGVNS. The CDR3 region is CASSRGPTQYF. The CDR3 DNA reads as TGTGCCAGCAGTAGGGGGCCTACGCAGTATTTT.

This chain connects TRBV6-1 to TRBJ1-2; a weak D match, TRBD1 (5 bases). Looked up from germline, CDR1 is MNHNS and CDR2 is SASEGT. This CDR3 is built from 16 residues. V was trimmed by 1 base and J by 7 bases, leaving 19 bases between them. For the CDR3, the DNA is TGTGCCAGCAGTGAAGACGCGCAGGGTACAGGTAGTGGCTACACCTTC. This translates into CASSEDAQGTGSGYTF.

This clone qualifies as large (0.1 to 1%). The chain links TRBV6-5 to TRBJ2-5, with no clear D. V shed 6 bases and J shed 1 base, with 12 bases lying between them. The CDR3 covers 14 residues. Germline V lookup: CDR1 MNHEY, CDR2 SVGAGI. CDR3 coding DNA: TGTGCCAGCAGCCCCGACACGGTCCAAGAGACCCAGTACTTC. Its translation is CASSPDTVQETQYF.

This chain connects TRBV6-1 to TRBJ1-3; D is unclear. This CDR3 spans 16 amino acids. Germline V CDR1 and CDR2: MNHNS, SASEGT. V dropped 3 bases and J dropped 4 bases, with 16 bases sitting between them. This chain's CDR3 is CASSDLLQFVGNTIYF. DNA for the CDR3: TGTGCCAGCAGTGATCTTTTGCAGTTTGTGGGAAACACCATATATTTT.